The 3 T cell receptor beta chains below all came from one sample that was sequenced in a study of tumor-infiltrating lymphocytes in primary liver carcinoma. Each 20-30 mg portion of unsorted bulk tissue served as the source for co-extraction of RNA and DNA. The researchers produced TCR beta cDNA from around 0.5 ug total RNA with a constant-region primer. Slightly modified ARM-PCR with three nested multiplex PCR rounds yielded TCR beta libraries. A C-beta reverse primer was combined with TRBV1-TRBV30 forward primers in the first two PCR rounds, and each round had roughly 9 cycles. MiXCR, applied by TCRdb to the multiplex PCR reads, yields one record per CDR3 protein. The repertoire holds approximately 45,000 distinct CDR3 sequences, 65% to 85% seen once, with 15% to 20% in the top ten. Sequencing was done on a sample of liver tumor tissue from sampling region 2. Described subset: tumor region T2, inferior pole. The receptors shown here come from a man aged 40-49 years with primary liver carcinoma and hepatitis B virus infection.

This clonotype has at least ten counts. J is TRBJ1-2 and V is TRBV6-1, with TRBD1 matching over 8 bases. The germline V gene has CDR1 MNHNS and CDR2 SASEGT. This CDR3 spans 14 amino acids. V shed 7 bases and J 5 bases; nucleotides not matched to a gene: 9. Here the CDR3 reads CASKDGQGSYGYTF. DNA for the CDR3: TGTGCCAGCAAAGACGGACAGGGTTCGTATGGCTACACCTTC.

In its sample, this clonotype was seen many times. A clone one base away is much larger, so this may be a read error. The V call is TRBV6-1, the J call TRBJ2-5; D could derive from TRBD1 or TRBD2 (5 bases each). The germline CDR1 and CDR2 sequences are MNHNS and SASEGT. CDR3 size: 15 residues. V was trimmed by 6 bases and J by 9 bases, leaving 23 bases between them. The DNA of the CDR3 is TGTGCCAGCAGCCCCGAGAGGGGTATGGTGCAGGCCCAGTACTTC. It encodes CASSPERGMVQAQYF.

A remark on this clonotype: One junction end disagrees with the germline gene, perhaps due to a read error. V usage is TRBV28 and J usage is TRBJ2-4; TRBD1 is a possible D gene (5 bases). The CDR3 has 14 residues. The germline V gene encodes CDR1 MDHEN and CDR2 SYDVKM. The CDR3 region has the DNA TGTGCCAGTAGTGGGGCGGTGGCCAAAAAGATTCAGTACTTC. This gives the protein CASSGAVAKKIQYF.